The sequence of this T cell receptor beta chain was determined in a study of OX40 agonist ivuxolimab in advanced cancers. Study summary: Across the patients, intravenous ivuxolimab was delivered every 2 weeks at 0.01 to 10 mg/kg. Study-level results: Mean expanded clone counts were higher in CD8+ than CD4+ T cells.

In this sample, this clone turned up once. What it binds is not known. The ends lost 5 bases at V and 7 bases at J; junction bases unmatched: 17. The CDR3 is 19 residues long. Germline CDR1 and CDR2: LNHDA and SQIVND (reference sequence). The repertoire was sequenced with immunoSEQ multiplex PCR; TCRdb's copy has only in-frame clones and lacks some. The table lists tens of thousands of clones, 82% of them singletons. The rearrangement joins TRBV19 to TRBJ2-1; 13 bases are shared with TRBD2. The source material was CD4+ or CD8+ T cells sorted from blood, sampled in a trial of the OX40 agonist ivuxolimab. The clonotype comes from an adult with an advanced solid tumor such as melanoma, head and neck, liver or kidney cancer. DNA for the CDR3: TGTGCCAGTAGTCCTCCCCTCGGCCGACTAGCGGGGGGCAGGAATGAGCAGTTCTTC. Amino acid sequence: CASSPPLGRLAGGRNEQFF.